Below, 10 T cell receptor beta chains from the same sample are listed, as sequenced in a study of T cells in Graves' hyperthyroidism and ophthalmopathy. Amplification of TCR beta CDR3 regions was performed using RNA transcripts as template. The primer set for the first-round RT-PCR of the TCR CDR3 was HTBI. TCRdb reanalysed the multiplex PCR reads using MiXCR and keeps one entry per CDR3 protein. The table has fewer than 650,000 distinct CDR3 sequences, about 14% seen once. Source material: blood. The receptors stem from a woman younger than 30 with Graves' ophthalmopathy.

The chain joins TRBV28 to TRBJ1-3; 7 bases match TRBD1. With V trimmed by 2 bases and J by 2 bases, 3 bases remained unmatched. CDR1 MDHEN and CDR2 SYDVKM come from the germline V gene. This CDR3 has 15 residues. This chain's CDR3 is CASSLDQGAGNTIYF. The CDR3 coding sequence is TGTGCCAGCAGTTTAGACCAGGGGGCTGGAAACACCATATATTTT.

At least ten counts were recorded for this clonotype. The gene calls are TRBV18 and TRBJ2-7; D possibly uses TRBD1 or TRBD2 (6 bases each). Germline CDR1 and CDR2: KGHSH and LQKENI. The V gene lost 6 bases and the J gene lost 6 bases, with 9 bases spanning the gap. The CDR3 spans 11 residues. CDR3 coding DNA: TGTGCCAGCTCCCCGGGGGCCGAGCAGTACTTC. Residues: CASSPGAEQYF. The full variable domain, completed using reference TRBV18 and TRBJ2-7, is NAGVMQNPRHLVRRRGQEARLRCSPMKGHSHVYWYRQLPEEGLKFMVYLQKENIIDESGMPKERFSAEFPKEGPSILRIQQVVRGDSAAYFCASSPGAEQYFGPGTRLTVT.

The rearrangement links TRBV30 to TRBJ2-5; TRBD1 aligns across 7 bases. The germline V gene encodes CDR1 GTSNPN and CDR2 SVGIG (reference sequence). The CDR3 consists of 12 residues. V lost 3 bases to trimming and J lost 14 bases; unmatched junction nucleotides: 12. The CDR3 spells CAWSSDRFFLYF. CDR3 nucleotides: TGTGCCTGGAGCTCGGACAGGTTTTTTCTTTACTTC.

This clonotype appeared many times. For the CDR3, the DNA is TGTGCCAGCAGTTTATGGGAGGGGGCGCATCTCGTGGGGGAGGGCATAAAAAATGAGCAGTTCTTC. Translation gives CASSLWEGAHLVGEGIKNEQFF. V usage is TRBV28 and J usage is TRBJ2-1, with D perhaps TRBD1 or TRBD2 (7 bases each). Germline CDR1 reads MDHEN; CDR2 reads SYDVKM. The V end lost 0 bases, the J end lost 7 bases, and 34 bases lay between the germline ends. The CDR3 is made up of 22 amino acids.

At least ten counts were recorded for this clonotype. In nucleotides, the CDR3 is TGTGCCAGCAGTTTAGCGTTACTGGACAGGGGGAGCTACGAGCAGTACTTC. As protein: CASSLALLDRGSYEQYF. The V and J genes are TRBV12-3 or TRBV12-4 and TRBJ2-7, with 10 bases that match TRBD1. The CDR3 is made up of 17 amino acids. J lost 3 bases, V lost 0 bases, and 8 bases had no gene match.

This clonotype was seen ten or more times. The rearrangement uses TRBV3-1 and TRBJ2-3; TRBD2 matches at 7 bases. CDR3 size: 15 residues. The V and J ends lost 2 bases and 0 bases, in that order; junction bases with no gene match: 2. Germline V CDR1 and CDR2: LGHDT, YNNKEL (reference sequence). The DNA of the CDR3 is TGTGCCAGCAGCCAACTAGCGGATAGCACAGATACGCAGTATTTT. The encoded protein is CASSQLADSTDTQYF.

This clonotype was observed a handful of times. J is TRBJ1-1 and V is TRBV5-6; D remains ambiguous. The germline CDR1 and CDR2 sequences are SGHDT and YYEEEE. Trimming shortened V by 3 bases and J by 1 base, and 16 bases separated the two germline ends. The CDR3 spans 16 residues. The CDR3 DNA reads as TGTGCCAGCAGCTCTTTGGACGGCCACAGGAACACTGAAGCTTTCTTT. The encoded protein is CASSSLDGHRNTEAFF.

The chain links TRBV19 to TRBJ1-5; 8 bases match TRBD1. The CDR3 runs to 16 residues. V shed 4 bases and J 6 bases; nucleotides not matched to a gene: 11. Germline V CDR1 and CDR2: LNHDA, SQIVND (reference sequence). This chain's CDR3 is CASSRVDRELGQPQHF. The CDR3 coding sequence is TGTGCCAGTAGTAGGGTGGACAGGGAGCTAGGTCAGCCCCAGCATTTT. Variable domain in full (rest from reference TRBV19 and TRBJ1-5): DGGITQSPKYLFRKEGQNVTLSCEQNLNHDAMYWYRQDPGQGLRLIYYSQIVNDFQKGDIAEGYSVSREKKESFPLTVTSAQKNPTAFYLCASSRVDRELGQPQHFGDGTRLSIL.

This clonotype was seen more than once but under ten times. The chain carries TRBV19 and TRBJ1-1; D is possibly TRBD1 (6 bases). The CDR3 covers 15 residues. In germline, CDR1 is LNHDA, CDR2 SQIVND (reference sequence). Trimming removed 5 bases from V and 4 bases from J, with 17 bases in between. For the CDR3, the DNA is TGTGCCAGTAGTTTTTCCCACAGGGCTGTCACTGAAGCTTTCTTT. It specifies CASSFSHRAVTEAFF.

The chain employs TRBV20-1 and TRBJ2-3; 8 nucleotides agree with TRBD1. CDR1 and CDR2 from the germline V gene are DFQATT and SNEGSKA (reference sequence). Trimming cost V 0 bases and J 0 bases; bases outside gene matches: 5. This CDR3 has 16 residues. For the CDR3, the DNA is TGCAGTGCTAGAGATGCCGGGACAGGTAGCACAGATACGCAGTATTTT. It encodes CSARDAGTGSTDTQYF.